This is a list of T cell receptor beta chains from one sample in a study of cytomegalovirus exposure and HLA in healthy donors. Data came from immunoSEQ multiplex PCR; TCRdb stores just in-frame clones and leaves some out. In total, the table holds under 65,000 clones. Material for sequencing was PBMCs. The receptors derive from a woman between 18 and 29 years old in good health and CMV-seronegative. Each CDR3 is given with its conserved first and last residue. A D gene is named only where the DNA matches it firmly.

J,D,V,DNA,CDR3
TRBJ2-3,-,TRBV6-5,TGTGCCAGCAGTTACTCCACTCAGAGGGCAGATACGCAGTATTTT,CASSYSTQRADTQYF
TRBJ2-3,TRBD1,TRBV7-3,TGTGCCAGCAGCTTAACGGGGACAGGGGAACAGTATTTT,CASSLTGTGEQYF
TRBJ1-2,-,TRBV7-9,TGTGCCAGCAGCTTATCAGGGGCTAACTATGGCTACACCTTC,CASSLSGANYGYTF
TRBJ2-7,-,TRBV29-1,TGCAGCGTTAAGGGACCGGGACAAGGCTACGAGCAGTACTTC,CSVKGPGQGYEQYF
TRBJ2-7,-,TRBV6-5,TGTGCCAGCAGTTACGTGAGGCGTTCCGACGAGCAGTACTTC,CASSYVRRSDEQYF
TRBJ1-1,-,TRBV10-2,TGCGCCAGCAGTGAGACCCAGGGGAACACTGAAGCTTTCTTT,CASSETQGNTEAFF
TRBJ2-4,TRBD1,TRBV7-3,TGTGCCAGCAGCGAACTGGGACAGGGCGTTGACATTCAGTACTTC,CASSELGQGVDIQYF
TRBJ2-3,TRBD2,TRBV7-6,TGTGCCAGCAGCCCCCGACTAGCGGGGGGGCCCGCGCAGTATTTT,CASSPRLAGGPAQYF
TRBJ1-2,TRBD1,TRBV25-1,TGTGCCAGCAGGGGACAGCGGATCTACGATGGCTACACCTTC,CASRGQRIYDGYTF
TRBJ2-2,-,TRBV7-3,TGTGCCAGCAGCTTAGCAGGGGCCGGGGAGCTGTTTTTT,CASSLAGAGELFF
TRBJ2-5,TRBD2,TRBV5-1,TGCGCCAGCAGCGGGACTAGCGGGGGTGAGACCCAGTACTTC,CASSGTSGGETQYF
TRBJ1-5,-,TRBV30,TGTGCCTGGAGTGTAGGGGATAGCAATCAGCCCCAGCATTTT,CAWSVGDSNQPQHF
TRBJ1-2,TRBD1,TRBV6-1,TGTGCCAGCAGTGAAAGAAGGACAGGGGACTATGGCTACACCTTC,CASSERRTGDYGYTF
TRBJ1-1,-,TRBV5-1,TGCGCCAGCAGCTTGGCACAGACGAACACTGAAGCTTTCTTT,CASSLAQTNTEAFF
TRBJ1-2,-,TRBV5-6,TGTGCCAGCAGCACTCCGGGACAACCTAACTATGGCTACACCTTC,CASSTPGQPNYGYTF
TRBJ2-1,TRBD2,TRBV2,TGTGCCAGCAGTGCTAGGACTAGCGGGGTCAATGAGCAGTTCTTC,CASSARTSGVNEQFF
TRBJ2-7,TRBD1,TRBV7-3,TGTGCCAGCAGCTTAGGACAGGGGGCGGCCTACGAGCAGTACTTC,CASSLGQGAAYEQYF
TRBJ1-2,-,TRBV16,TGTGCCAGCAGCCAAGGCAGGGCTGGCTACACCTTC,CASSQGRAGYTF
TRBJ1-2,TRBD1,TRBV30,TGTGCCTGGAGTGCTGGGACAGGGGGTATCTATGGCTACACCTTC,CAWSAGTGGIYGYTF
TRBJ1-6,-,TRBV25-1,TGTGCCAGCAGTAACCGTGGGGGGGCGGATAATTCACCCCTCCACTTT,CASSNRGGADNSPLHF
TRBJ1-1,-,TRBV25-1,TGTGCCAGCAGTGAACGAAAACAGGGAGCGCCTGAAGCTTTCTTT,CASSERKQGAPEAFF
TRBJ1-6,TRBD1,TRBV19,TGTGCCAGCAGGACAGGGCAAGTCGATAATTCACCCCTCCACTTT,CASRTGQVDNSPLHF
TRBJ2-5,-,TRBV20-1,TGCAGTGCCCGAGTTATGGAGACCCAGTACTTC,CSARVMETQYF
TRBJ2-7,TRBD1,TRBV7-9,TGTGCCAGCAGCGGGGACAGGGTGGGCTCCTACGAGCAGTACTTC,CASSGDRVGSYEQYF
TRBJ1-1,-,TRBV18,TGTGCCAGCTCACCCATCGCAGAGGCTACTGAAGCTTTCTTT,CASSPIAEATEAFF
TRBJ1-1,-,TRBV5-1,TGCGCCAGCAGCTATTACGGACAGTTTGGGAACACTGAAGCTTTCTTT,CASSYYGQFGNTEAFF
TRBJ1-1,TRBD1,TRBV5-4,TGTGCCAGCAGCCGGCAGGGGGCCGTGAACACTGAAGCTTTCTTT,CASSRQGAVNTEAFF
TRBJ2-1,TRBD1,TRBV5-1,TGCGCCAGCAGCCACCAGGGACAGGGGGCGAATGAGCAGTTCTTC,CASSHQGQGANEQFF
TRBJ1-1,-,TRBV5-1,TGCGCCAGCAGCTTGGAAGGGGAGGTGGACACTGAAGCTTTCTTT,CASSLEGEVDTEAFF